A single sample gave rise to the 30 T cell receptor beta chains below, sequenced in a study of OX40 agonist ivuxolimab in advanced cancers. Clones were sequenced by immunoSEQ multiplex PCR, and TCRdb holds only the in-frame ones, with some missing. Here the sample spans roughly 33,000 clones, roughly 84% being singletons. Sequences were derived from CD4+ or CD8+ T cells sorted from blood, sampled in a trial of the OX40 agonist ivuxolimab. The receptor set was obtained from an adult with an advanced solid tumor such as melanoma, head and neck, liver or kidney cancer.

The V gene is TRBV5-6, the J gene TRBJ2-1; D possibly uses TRBD1 or TRBD2 (5 bases each). Between the trimmed V and J ends, which lost 1 base and 0 bases, there was a span of 14 bases. The CDR3 sequence is 17 residues long. Germline V CDR1 and CDR2: SGHDT, YYEEEE. This CDR3 is CASSLLFGGPSYNEQFF. CDR3 nucleotide sequence: TGTGCCAGCAGCTTGTTATTTGGGGGTCCCTCCTACAATGAGCAGTTCTTC.

The genes are TRBV6-4 and TRBJ2-1; the D gene is possibly TRBD1 (5 bases). Germline CDR1 MRHNA, CDR2 SNTAGT. V was shortened by 10 bases and J by 9 bases, with 22 bases between the two germline ends. This CDR3 has 14 residues. Written as DNA, the CDR3 is TGTGCCACTCGTTCCCAAGGGGTTTCAGGTGAGCAGTTCTTC. This codes for CATRSQGVSGEQFF.

The chain carries TRBV30 and TRBJ1-5; 7 bases align to TRBD1. CDR3 length: 17 residues. V lost 2 bases and J lost 2; bases outside the gene matches: 12. Per the germline V gene, CDR1 is GTSNPN and CDR2 is SVGIG (reference sequence). This CDR3 reads CAWSTGQSNSRNQPQHF. CDR3 in DNA: TGTGCCTGGAGTACGGGACAGTCTAATAGCCGCAATCAGCCCCAGCATTTT.

The V and J genes are TRBV5-6 and TRBJ2-5; 8 positions match TRBD1. Looked up from germline, CDR1 is SGHDT and CDR2 is YYEEEE. The CDR3 totals 14 residues. V lost 0 bases to trimming and J lost 5 bases; unmatched junction nucleotides: 3. The CDR3 region has the DNA TGTGCCAGCAGCTTGGAGGACAGGGTGGAGACCCAGTACTTC. Its protein is CASSLEDRVETQYF.

The rearrangement uses TRBV13 and TRBJ2-3; D is undetermined. Germline values: CDR1 PRHDT, CDR2 FYEKMQ (reference sequence). V lost 5 bases and J 2 bases, leaving 5 bases between the germline ends. The CDR3 covers 12 residues. CDR3 bases: TGTGCCAGCAGCCAAAACACAGATACGCAGTATTTT. Translated, it gives CASSQNTDTQYF.

The chain is built from TRBV27 and TRBJ1-1; the match to TRBD1 covers 7 bases. CDR1 is MNHEY, CDR2 SMNVEV, per germline (reference sequence). The CDR3 is 15 residues long. V lost 6 bases and J lost 1; bases outside the gene matches: 8. CDR3 sequence: CASSQATGKNTEAFF. In DNA, the CDR3 is TGTGCCAGCAGCCAAGCGACAGGGAAGAACACTGAAGCTTTCTTT.

The chain's CDR3 is CASSLDRVGYGYTF. As DNA, the CDR3 is TGCGCCAGCAGCTTGGACAGGGTCGGCTATGGCTACACCTTC. The rearrangement joins TRBV5-1 to TRBJ1-2; TRBD1 is a possible D gene (6 bases). The germline V gene encodes CDR1 SGHRS and CDR2 YFSETQ. V lost 0 bases to trimming and J lost 4 bases, with 10 bases between them. CDR3 length equals 14 residues.

The rearrangement links TRBV4-1 to TRBJ2-7; TRBD2 aligns across 11 bases. Germline V gene lookup returns CDR1 MGHRA and CDR2 YSYEKL. The CDR3 is made up of 15 amino acids. The V and J ends lost 4 bases and 6 bases, in that order; junction bases with no gene match: 8. CDR3 nucleotide sequence: TGCGCCAGCAGCCGCGTACTAGCGGGAGTGGGCGAGCAGTACTTC. This translates into CASSRVLAGVGEQYF.

This chain connects TRBV7-9 to TRBJ2-7; D is unclear. Between the trimmed V and J ends, which lost 8 bases and 0 bases, there was a span of 14 bases. Germline V gene data show CDR1 as SEHNR and CDR2 as FQNEAQ (reference sequence). The length of the CDR3 is 14 residues. The CDR3 sequence: CASVDGISSYEQYF. CDR3 DNA: TGTGCCAGCGTTGATGGGATTTCCTCCTACGAGCAGTACTTC.

The rearrangement joins TRBV4-1 to TRBJ1-4; D unresolved. Per germline, CDR1 MGHRA and CDR2 YSYEKL. Trimming took 1 base from V and 11 from J, leaving 8 bases between them. CDR3 length: 12 residues. The CDR3 DNA is TGCGCCAGCAGCCAAGTAAATGCGAAACTGTTTTTT. It yields the protein CASSQVNAKLFF.

This clone was observed a single time. The chain links TRBV19 to TRBJ2-1; 7 bases line up with TRBD1. Germline V gives CDR1 LNHDA, CDR2 SQIVND (reference sequence). Trimming cost V 2 bases and J 10 bases; bases outside gene matches: 8. This CDR3 comprises 14 residues. CDR3 sequence: CASSIRRQGVEQFF. In DNA form, the CDR3 reads TGTGCCAGTAGTATAAGGCGGCAGGGGGTCGAGCAGTTCTTC.

This clone was seen a handful of times. The chain recombines TRBV19 with TRBJ2-1, with 7 positions matching TRBD2. The CDR3 consists of 13 residues. The J segment lost 8 bases and the V segment lost 6 bases, leaving 7 bases of the junction unmatched. Germline V gene lookup returns CDR1 LNHDA and CDR2 SQIVND (reference sequence). The CDR3 DNA sequence: TGTGCCAGTAGGTGGGAGGGCTTGGATGAGCAGTTCTTC. This encodes CASRWEGLDEQFF.

V usage is TRBV28 and J usage is TRBJ1-1; D not certain. This CDR3 region has 13 residues. V was shortened by 1 base and J by 4 bases, with 7 bases between the two germline ends. Germline lookup yields CDR1 MDHEN and CDR2 SYDVKM. CDR3 region: CASSLYGFTEAFF. The CDR3 DNA reads TGTGCCAGCAGTTTATATGGGTTCACTGAAGCTTTCTTT.

The CDR3 loop reads CASDSASGRANEQFF. CDR3 sequence (DNA): TGTGCTAGTGATTCGGCTAGCGGGAGGGCCAATGAGCAGTTCTTC. This chain joins TRBV12-5 and TRBJ2-1, with 12 bases matching TRBD2. The CDR3 is 15 amino acids. After removal of 7 bases from V and 6 bases from J, the junction contained 7 bases not matched to a gene. In germline, CDR1 is LGHNT, CDR2 FRNRAP.

This clone occurred once. V and J are TRBV5-6 and TRBJ1-4; D is ambiguous. The V gene's germline CDR1 is SGHDT and CDR2 YYEEEE. The CDR3 sequence is 14 residues long. Deletions cut 3 bases from V and 5 bases from J, with 11 bases between. Here the CDR3 reads CASSSSQRNEKLFF. The CDR3 DNA sequence: TGTGCCAGCAGCTCGAGCCAGCGAAATGAAAAACTGTTTTTT.

The chain links TRBV14 to TRBJ2-1, with a possible D match to TRBD2 (5 bases). CDR3 size: 13 residues. V lost 4 bases and J lost 12, with 16 bases in between. The germline CDR1 and CDR2 sequences are SGHDN and FVKESK. In nucleotides, the CDR3 is TGTGCCAGCAGCCGCTCCGAGGGTTTGCGGCAGTTCTTC. Its translation is CASSRSEGLRQFF.

J is TRBJ1-2 and V is TRBV19; TRBD1 might be the D (6 bases). CDR1 is LNHDA, CDR2 SQIVND, per germline (reference sequence). V was shortened by 4 bases and J by 8 bases, with 11 bases between the two germline ends. The CDR3 runs 12 residues. The CDR3 sequence is CASSKGGEGYTF. DNA for the CDR3: TGTGCCAGTAGTAAAGGGGGTGAAGGCTACACCTTC.

This chain uses TRBV11-2 with TRBJ1-1, with D perhaps matching TRBD1 (5 bases). V was clipped by 4 bases and J by 5 bases, with 11 bases between them. The germline gives CDR1 SGHAT, CDR2 FQNNGV. The CDR3 is 13 residues long. The CDR3 here is CASSSQGGTEAFF. CDR3 nucleotides: TGTGCCAGCAGCTCCCAGGGTGGGACTGAAGCTTTCTTT.

This chain joins TRBV9 and TRBJ1-1; the D gene is possibly TRBD1 (6 bases). Trimming removed 0 bases from V and 0 bases from J, with 18 bases in between. CDR3 length: 18 residues. Germline CDR1 reads SGDLS; CDR2 reads YYNGEE. CDR3 loop: CASSVASGRGAVNTEAFF. CDR3 sequence (DNA): TGTGCCAGCAGCGTAGCGTCGGGTAGGGGGGCGGTGAACACTGAAGCTTTCTTT.

V usage is TRBV5-1 and J usage is TRBJ2-1; TRBD2 aligns across 9 bases. Germline CDR1 and CDR2: SGHRS and YFSETQ. The CDR3 contains 16 residues. V trimming: 4 bases; J trimming: 7 bases; junction bases outside the gene matches: 12. CDR3 nucleotides: TGCGCCAGCAGCCAGGTCGGCGGGGGGGCAGGAAATGAGCAGTTCTTC. This encodes CASSQVGGGAGNEQFF. The full variable domain, completed using reference TRBV5-1 and TRBJ2-1, is KAGVTQTPRYLIKTRGQQVTLSCSPISGHRSVSWYQQTPGQGLQFLFEYFSETQRNKGNFPGRFSGRQFSNSRSEMNVSTLELGDSALYLCASSQVGGGAGNEQFFGPGTRLTVL.

The chain recombines TRBV27 with TRBJ1-1, with D perhaps matching TRBD1 (6 bases). Trimming stripped 3 bases from V and 5 bases from J, with 13 bases between. Germline V lookup: CDR1 MNHEY, CDR2 SMNVEV (reference sequence). This CDR3 is 14 amino acids long. The CDR3 bases are TGTGCCAGCAGTTTTTCTACAGGGAAAACTGAAGCTTTCTTT. Its protein is CASSFSTGKTEAFF.

This rearrangement joins TRBV28 to TRBJ1-5; D is ambiguous. In germline, CDR1 is MDHEN, CDR2 SYDVKM. The CDR3 contains 14 residues. Between the trimmed V and J ends, which lost 5 bases and 9 bases, there was a span of 17 bases. CDR3 region: CASSGREEPGPQHF. The CDR3, as DNA: TGTGCCAGCAGTGGACGGGAGGAGCCCGGGCCCCAGCATTTT.

The chain has TRBV7-8 and TRBJ2-7; 9 bases align to TRBD1. V shed 5 bases and J 0 bases; nucleotides not matched to a gene: 8. The germline CDR1 and CDR2 sequences are SGHVS and FQNEAQ. The CDR3 spans 16 residues. The CDR3 sequence is CASSTDRDRVSYEQYF. The CDR3, as DNA: TGTGCCAGCAGCACGGACCGGGACAGGGTCTCCTACGAGCAGTACTTC.

This clone has only a few counts. The chain links TRBV19 to TRBJ1-5; TRBD1 agrees at 7 bases. This CDR3 region has 15 residues. CDR1 is LNHDA and CDR2 is SQIVND in the germline V gene (reference sequence). With V trimmed by 6 bases and J by 0 bases, 5 bases remained unmatched. The CDR3 spells CASRFDRASNQPQHF. Here the CDR3 DNA reads TGTGCCAGTAGATTCGACAGGGCTAGCAATCAGCCCCAGCATTTT. Looking up the rest from reference TRBV19 and TRBJ1-5 gives the full variable domain: DGGITQSPKYLFRKEGQNVTLSCEQNLNHDAMYWYRQDPGQGLRLIYYSQIVNDFQKGDIAEGYSVSREKKESFPLTVTSAQKNPTAFYLCASRFDRASNQPQHFGDGTRLSIL.

The chain joins TRBV5-8 to TRBJ1-5; a weak D match, TRBD1 (6 bases). CDR3 size: 14 residues. V was clipped by 4 bases and J by 7 bases, with 15 bases between them. Germline V gene data show CDR1 as SGHTS and CDR2 as YDEGEE. The CDR3 sequence: CASSSTGYGQPQHF. DNA for the CDR3: TGTGCCAGCAGCAGTACAGGGTACGGACAGCCCCAGCATTTT.

The chain uses TRBV12-5 and TRBJ2-3; D uncertain. This CDR3 region has 12 residues. Trimming cost V 6 bases and J 2 bases, with 6 bases left between them. Germline assignment: CDR1 LGHNT and CDR2 FRNRAP. CDR3 coding DNA: TGTGCTAGTGGACCGAACACAGATACGCAGTATTTT. Translation gives CASGPNTDTQYF.

The chain joins TRBV6-5 to TRBJ1-2; D not certain. Trimming cost V 7 bases and J 4 bases, with 16 bases left between them. The CDR3 extends over 14 amino acids. Germline V gene sequence: CDR1 MNHEY, CDR2 SVGAGI. The CDR3 protein is CASTLGRLGYGYTF. CDR3 DNA: TGTGCCAGCACACTCGGACGTCTTGGCTATGGCTACACCTTC.

V gene TRBV5-1 combines with J gene TRBJ2-2; 8 bases align to TRBD1. The CDR3 loop spans 16 amino acids. The V gene's germline CDR1 is SGHRS and CDR2 YFSETQ. Losses at the gene ends were 0 bases for V and 4 bases for J; bases not matched to a gene: 5. The chain's CDR3 is CASSLVRGLGTGELFF. The CDR3 nucleotides are TGCGCCAGCAGCTTGGTCAGGGGGCTCGGCACCGGGGAGCTGTTTTTT.

The V gene is TRBV6-7, the J gene TRBJ2-3; D perhaps matches TRBD2 (5 bases). TRBV6-7 is treated as an ORF (open reading frame) with a function not yet certain. V lost 6 bases to trimming and J lost 0 bases, with 7 bases between them. This CDR3 has 13 residues. The chain's CDR3 is CASRLGSTDTQYF. CDR3 nucleotides: TGTGCCAGCAGACTAGGGAGCACAGATACGCAGTATTTT.

The chain couples TRBV6-5 to TRBJ2-3; no reliable D call. Trimming shortened V by 4 bases and J by 8 bases, and 7 bases separated the two germline ends. This CDR3 region has 11 residues. Germline V gene data show CDR1 as MNHEY and CDR2 as SVGAGI. The chain's CDR3 is CASSSPGTQYF. The DNA of the CDR3 is TGTGCCAGCAGTTCCCCGGGTACGCAGTATTTT.